Detailed here is one TCR beta chain. This CDR3 is 15 amino acids long. Germline CDR1 reads LNHNV; CDR2 reads YYDKDF (reference sequence). V was cut by 0 bases and J by 2 bases, with 11 bases left in between. This specimen comes from a study of patients and donors after allogeneic stem cell transplantation. TCRdb itself ran the RT-PCR reads through MiXCR, one entry per CDR3 protein. The data contain around 170,000 distinct CDR3 sequences, 20% to 25% of them singletons. Sequences were obtained from blood, either unsorted or a sorted T cell fraction (not recorded which). This rearrangement joins TRBV15 to TRBJ2-7; unclear D gene. The clonotype comes from a human donor who was either an allogeneic HSCT recipient or a stem cell or donor lymphocyte infusion donor (not recorded which). It is not recorded whose cells these are; they may come from a transplant donor. CDR3 nucleotides: TGTGCCACCAGCAGAGACTTCGGCATCCCCTACGAGCAGTACTTC. Translation: CATSRDFGIPYEQYF.